Listed below are T cell receptor beta chains from one sample, sequenced in a study of cytomegalovirus exposure and HLA in healthy donors. Measured with immunoSEQ multiplex PCR; TCRdb has only the in-frame clones, and not every one. The sample yields about 82,000 clones, over 70% seen once. Sequencing was carried out using PBMCs. These receptors were collected from a male donor in good health and CMV-seropositive. Both conserved end residues are part of each CDR3. Fields, in order: J gene, V gene, D gene, clone size, CDR3 DNA, CDR3 protein. D genes are given only for firm matches. Size tells how often a clone was seen (once, few, many) or the class of an expanded clone, and some rows leave it out.

j_call: TRBJ1-1; v_call: TRBV4-3; d_call: TRBD1; clone_size: NA; cdr3_nt: TGCGCCAGCAGCCGGCGGACAGGCCGTGAAGCTTTCTTT; cdr3_aa: CASSRRTGREAFF
j_call: TRBJ1-2; v_call: TRBV4-1; d_call: TRBD1; clone_size: NA; cdr3_nt: TGCGCCAGCAGCCCGAACACAGGGGATGGCTATGGCTACACCTTC; cdr3_aa: CASSPNTGDGYGYTF
j_call: TRBJ1-2; v_call: TRBV28; d_call: TRBD1; clone_size: once; cdr3_nt: TGTGCCAGCAGGTTAGACAGGGGGAACTATGGCTACACCTTC; cdr3_aa: CASRLDRGNYGYTF
j_call: TRBJ2-7; v_call: TRBV27; d_call: TRBD2; clone_size: NA; cdr3_nt: TGTGCCAGCATGAGCGGGAGGGAGTACGAGCAGTACTTC; cdr3_aa: CASMSGREYEQYF
j_call: TRBJ1-2; v_call: TRBV28; d_call: TRBD1; clone_size: NA; cdr3_nt: TGTGCCAGCAGTCCCGGACAGGCCGTCACCTTC; cdr3_aa: CASSPGQAVTF
j_call: TRBJ1-2; v_call: TRBV19; d_call: NA; clone_size: NA; cdr3_nt: TGTGCCAGTAGTGCAGGGCGCGGCTACACCTTC; cdr3_aa: CASSAGRGYTF
j_call: TRBJ1-5; v_call: TRBV11-2; d_call: NA; clone_size: NA; cdr3_nt: TGTGCCAGCAGCTCTAACCCTGTGAACAATCAGCCCCAGCATTTT; cdr3_aa: CASSSNPVNNQPQHF
j_call: TRBJ2-7; v_call: TRBV7-9; d_call: NA; clone_size: NA; cdr3_nt: TGTGCCAGCAGAAAGGAGGGCCCGGGCGAGCAGTACTTC; cdr3_aa: CASRKEGPGEQYF
j_call: TRBJ1-1; v_call: TRBV19; d_call: NA; clone_size: few; cdr3_nt: TGTGCCAGTAGTATATCAGGGTTGGGCACTGAAGCTTTCTTT; cdr3_aa: CASSISGLGTEAFF
j_call: TRBJ2-7; v_call: TRBV29-1; d_call: TRBD1; clone_size: NA; cdr3_nt: TGCAGCGTTGAAGATGGAGGACAGGGGACGATTAACCCCTACGAGCAGTACTTC; cdr3_aa: CSVEDGGQGTINPYEQYF
j_call: TRBJ2-7; v_call: TRBV4-1; d_call: TRBD2; clone_size: NA; cdr3_nt: TGCGCCAGCAGCCTTATGCTTTCCCGTTCGAGCGGGATCTCCTACGAGCAGTACTTC; cdr3_aa: CASSLMLSRSSGISYEQYF
j_call: TRBJ1-2; v_call: TRBV28; d_call: NA; clone_size: NA; cdr3_nt: TGTGCCAGCTCCCCCTGGCCCGGTGGAGGGGGCTACACCTTC; cdr3_aa: CASSPWPGGGGYTF
j_call: TRBJ1-6; v_call: TRBV5-6; d_call: NA; clone_size: many; cdr3_nt: TGTGCCAGCAGCCTCGGACAGTATTCACCCCTCCACTTT; cdr3_aa: CASSLGQYSPLHF
j_call: TRBJ1-6; v_call: TRBV7-5; d_call: NA; clone_size: NA; cdr3_nt: TGTGTCAGAAGCCCAAACCGATTGACATTATATAATTCACCCCTCCACTTT; cdr3_aa: CVRSPNRLTLYNSPLHF
j_call: TRBJ2-7; v_call: TRBV11-2; d_call: TRBD2; clone_size: NA; cdr3_nt: TGTGCCAGCAGCTATCGGGACTACTACGAGCAGTACTTC; cdr3_aa: CASSYRDYYEQYF
j_call: TRBJ2-7; v_call: TRBV6-1; d_call: TRBD2; clone_size: NA; cdr3_nt: TGTGCCAGCAGTAGAGCGGGGGGAGAGGACGAGCAGTACTTC; cdr3_aa: CASSRAGGEDEQYF
j_call: TRBJ1-5; v_call: TRBV19; d_call: TRBD1; clone_size: few; cdr3_nt: TGTGCCAGTAGTACCCCGGGACAGGACAATCAGCCCCAGCATTTT; cdr3_aa: CASSTPGQDNQPQHF
j_call: TRBJ2-5; v_call: TRBV30; d_call: NA; clone_size: NA; cdr3_nt: TGTGCCTGGAGTACCGTCAGAACCCAGTACTTC; cdr3_aa: CAWSTVRTQYF
j_call: TRBJ2-5; v_call: TRBV5-1; d_call: TRBD2; clone_size: NA; cdr3_nt: TGCGCCAGCAGCTGGGCTAGCGGGACACAAGAGACCCAGTACTTC; cdr3_aa: CASSWASGTQETQYF
j_call: TRBJ2-7; v_call: TRBV5-6; d_call: TRBD2; clone_size: NA; cdr3_nt: TGTGCCAGCAGCTTCTCGGGGGGAACCTACGAGCAGTACTTC; cdr3_aa: CASSFSGGTYEQYF
j_call: TRBJ2-3; v_call: TRBV9; d_call: TRBD2; clone_size: NA; cdr3_nt: TGTGCCAGCAGCGTAAGCGGGGGGGCCTGGACAGATACGCAGTATTTT; cdr3_aa: CASSVSGGAWTDTQYF
j_call: TRBJ1-2; v_call: TRBV7-2; d_call: NA; clone_size: NA; cdr3_nt: TGTGCCAGCAGCTTCAAAACAGGGCTTCTCCTCCTTAACTATGGCTACACCTTC; cdr3_aa: CASSFKTGLLLLNYGYTF
j_call: TRBJ1-5; v_call: TRBV19; d_call: NA; clone_size: NA; cdr3_nt: TGTGCCAGTAGTATTGCAGGGGACAATCAGCCCCAGCATTTT; cdr3_aa: CASSIAGDNQPQHF
j_call: TRBJ2-3; v_call: TRBV18; d_call: TRBD2; clone_size: NA; cdr3_nt: TGTGCCAGCTCATCAAGGACTAGCGGACGCACAGATACGCAGTATTTT; cdr3_aa: CASSSRTSGRTDTQYF
j_call: TRBJ1-4; v_call: TRBV18; d_call: NA; clone_size: NA; cdr3_nt: TGTGCCAGCTCACCTATCAGACTAAACAATGAAAAACTGTTTTTT; cdr3_aa: CASSPIRLNNEKLFF
j_call: TRBJ2-5; v_call: TRBV29-1; d_call: NA; clone_size: NA; cdr3_nt: TGCAGCGTCCGGGGGTATTGGGAGACCCAGTACTTC; cdr3_aa: CSVRGYWETQYF
j_call: TRBJ1-2; v_call: TRBV11-2; d_call: NA; clone_size: few; cdr3_nt: TGTGCCAGCAGCTTACCAGGGGAACAGATTTGTGGCTACACCTTC; cdr3_aa: CASSLPGEQICGYTF
j_call: TRBJ2-1; v_call: TRBV7-2; d_call: TRBD2; clone_size: NA; cdr3_nt: TGTGCCAGCAGCGTTCTAGCGGGAGGAGGGGATATATACAATGAGCAGTTCTTC; cdr3_aa: CASSVLAGGGDIYNEQFF
j_call: TRBJ2-5; v_call: TRBV7-2; d_call: TRBD2; clone_size: once; cdr3_nt: TGTGCCAGCAGCTTTAGCGGGGGGGCCGGGGAGACCCAGTACTTC; cdr3_aa: CASSFSGGAGETQYF
j_call: TRBJ1-1; v_call: TRBV28; d_call: NA; clone_size: NA; cdr3_nt: TGTGCCAGCAGTTTATTGGCCAGGAGGGAAACTGAAGCTTTCTTT; cdr3_aa: CASSLLARRETEAFF
j_call: TRBJ2-7; v_call: TRBV7-9; d_call: TRBD1; clone_size: NA; cdr3_nt: TGTGCCAGCGGACAGGGAGACTACGAGCAGTACTTC; cdr3_aa: CASGQGDYEQYF
j_call: TRBJ2-7; v_call: TRBV2; d_call: TRBD1; clone_size: NA; cdr3_nt: TGTGCCAGCAATCCGACAGGGAGCTCCTACGAGCAGTACTTC; cdr3_aa: CASNPTGSSYEQYF
j_call: TRBJ1-3; v_call: TRBV4-1; d_call: TRBD1; clone_size: NA; cdr3_nt: TGCGCCAGCAGCCAAGTAGGCAGGGGGCCTGTCGGTGGAAACACCATATATTTT; cdr3_aa: CASSQVGRGPVGGNTIYF
j_call: TRBJ1-5; v_call: TRBV6-1; d_call: NA; clone_size: NA; cdr3_nt: TGTGCCAGCAGTGACGGTCGATCAGGGATTAGCAATCAGCCCCAGCATTTT; cdr3_aa: CASSDGRSGISNQPQHF
j_call: TRBJ2-7; v_call: TRBV5-1; d_call: TRBD1; clone_size: NA; cdr3_nt: TGCGCCAGCAGCGGGGGACAGGGAGGCTACGAGCAGTACTTC; cdr3_aa: CASSGGQGGYEQYF
j_call: TRBJ2-1; v_call: TRBV2; d_call: TRBD2; clone_size: NA; cdr3_nt: TGTGCCAGCAGGGCCACTAGCGGGAATTACAATGAGCAGTTCTTC; cdr3_aa: CASRATSGNYNEQFF
j_call: TRBJ1-1; v_call: TRBV7-9; d_call: TRBD1; clone_size: NA; cdr3_nt: TGTGCCAGCAGCCAAACAGGGGGCCGTGGGGACACTGAAGCTTTCTTT; cdr3_aa: CASSQTGGRGDTEAFF
j_call: TRBJ2-5; v_call: TRBV11-2; d_call: TRBD2; clone_size: NA; cdr3_nt: TGTGCCAGCAGCTTCGGGCGGGGGGGCCTTGAGACCCAGTACTTC; cdr3_aa: CASSFGRGGLETQYF
j_call: TRBJ1-3; v_call: TRBV7-3; d_call: NA; clone_size: NA; cdr3_nt: TGTGCCAGCAGCCAAGGAGGCGGAAACACCATATATTTT; cdr3_aa: CASSQGGGNTIYF
j_call: TRBJ2-7; v_call: TRBV5-6; d_call: NA; clone_size: few; cdr3_nt: TGTGCCAGCAGCCAACTGACAGGCCCTATACCCTACGAGCAGTACTTC; cdr3_aa: CASSQLTGPIPYEQYF
j_call: TRBJ1-2; v_call: TRBV18; d_call: NA; clone_size: NA; cdr3_nt: TGTGCCAGCTCACGGGACACCACCTATGGCTACACCTTC; cdr3_aa: CASSRDTTYGYTF